This TCR beta chain was profiled in a study of cytomegalovirus exposure and HLA in healthy donors. Study summary: A previous analysis identified around 120 million unique TCR beta sequences derived from 180 million or so T cells.

The CDR3 runs 14 residues. Looked up from germline, CDR1 is LNHDA and CDR2 is SQIVND (reference sequence). The germline V and J ends were trimmed by 1 base and 6 bases, with 12 bases remaining between them. This clone was counted once. What it binds is not known. Vbeta (60) and Jbeta (13) primers were used in the PCR. The assay was immunoSEQ multiplex PCR, and TCRdb's table has in-frame clones only and misses some. This sample has over 150,000 clones, with around 77% found just once. The study's findings and limits: A later analysis reportedly found fewer N-insertions in an Asian-associated ancestry cluster than the approximately 700-donor mean.

The J gene is TRBJ1-1, the V gene TRBV19; no reliable D call. What was sequenced was PBMCs. This clonotype originated in a woman in her thirties in good health and CMV-seronegative. CDR3 in amino acids: CASSIARVEAEAFF. The CDR3 DNA sequence: TGTGCCAGTAGTATAGCCCGTGTTGAGGCTGAAGCTTTCTTT. The full variable domain, completed using reference TRBV19 and TRBJ1-1, is DGGITQSPKYLFRKEGQNVTLSCEQNLNHDAMYWYRQDPGQGLRLIYYSQIVNDFQKGDIAEGYSVSREKKESFPLTVTSAQKNPTAFYLCASSIARVEAEAFFGQGTRLTVV.